One sample yielded the 25 T cell receptor beta chains listed below, sequenced in a study of cytomegalovirus exposure and HLA in healthy donors. Amplification used 60 Vbeta primers and 13 Jbeta primers. The table came from immunoSEQ multiplex PCR; TCRdb's copy has only in-frame clones and leaves some out. Among about 110,000 clones, around four fifths were seen once, and the ten largest hold 6.5% to 8.5%. The sample comprised PBMCs. The receptors were sampled from a woman aged 45-65 years in good health and CMV-seropositive.

The chain has TRBV7-2 and TRBJ2-2; TRBD1 aligns across 7 bases. V was pared by 3 bases and J by 1 base, with 5 bases of the junction left unmatched. The CDR3 length is 16 residues. CDR1 and CDR2 from the germline V gene are SGHTA and FQGNSA. The CDR3 loop reads CASSLLGQMNTGELFF. DNA of the CDR3: TGTGCCAGCAGCTTGTTGGGACAGATGAACACCGGGGAGCTGTTTTTT.

The V call is TRBV4-1, the J call TRBJ2-7; TRBD1 might be the D (6 bases). Trimming removed 1 base from V and 2 bases from J, with 12 bases in between. Looked up from germline, CDR1 is MGHRA and CDR2 is YSYEKL. This CDR3 comprises 15 residues. The CDR3 loop reads CASSQAGHMTYEQYF. The CDR3 DNA reads as TGCGCCAGCAGCCAAGCGGGACACATGACCTACGAGCAGTACTTC.

This chain joins TRBV18 and TRBJ1-1, with D uncertain. V lost 0 bases to trimming and J lost 1 base, with 9 bases between them. The CDR3 contains 15 residues. The germline V gene has CDR1 KGHSH and CDR2 LQKENI. CDR3 sequence (DNA): TGTGCCAGCTCACCACCGGAGAGGGAGAACACTGAAGCTTTCTTT. Its protein is CASSPPERENTEAFF.

This sequence joins TRBV4-1 and TRBJ2-7; perhaps TRBD2 as D (6 bases). In germline, CDR1 is MGHRA, CDR2 YSYEKL. This CDR3 is built from 14 residues. The germline V and J ends were trimmed by 5 bases and 5 bases, with 16 bases remaining between them. CDR3 coding DNA: TGCGCCAGCAGCATCCGGGACTCCCTCCACGAGCAGTACTTC. Its protein is CASSIRDSLHEQYF.

The chain carries TRBV7-9 and TRBJ1-4; 7 nucleotides match TRBD1. This CDR3 has 14 residues. J lost 5 bases, V lost 2 bases, and 2 bases had no gene match. Germline CDR1 and CDR2: SEHNR and FQNEAQ (reference sequence). The CDR3 nucleotides are TGTGCCAGCAGCTTACAGGGGGTAAATGAAAAACTGTTTTTT. Amino acids: CASSLQGVNEKLFF.

In its sample, this clone was seen a few times. The chain joins TRBV7-8 to TRBJ2-6; tentative D call: TRBD1 (6 bases). The CDR3 contains 19 residues. V was clipped by 5 bases and J by 0 bases, with 20 bases between them. Looked up from germline, CDR1 is SGHVS and CDR2 is FQNEAQ. CDR3 nucleotide sequence: TGTGCCAGCAGCCCCCACCGACAGGTCGCGAGCTCTGGGGCCAACGTCCTGACTTTC. It encodes CASSPHRQVASSGANVLTF.

CDR3: CAVSGADTQYF. CDR3 nucleotide sequence: TGTGCCGTCAGTGGTGCAGATACGCAGTATTTT. This chain uses TRBV27 with TRBJ2-3; unclear D gene. This CDR3 has 11 residues. Germline V gene lookup returns CDR1 MNHEY and CDR2 SMNVEV (reference sequence). V was pared by 11 bases and J by 4 bases, with 10 bases between.

The chain joins TRBV5-4 to TRBJ2-7; possible D gene TRBD2, 6 bases. The V end lost 0 bases, the J end lost 2 bases, and 18 bases lay between the germline ends. CDR1 and CDR2 (germline): SGHNT, YYREEE (reference sequence). The length of the CDR3 is 17 residues. The chain's CDR3 is CASSLGERGGTAYEQYF. The DNA of the CDR3 is TGTGCCAGCAGCTTGGGCGAAAGGGGCGGGACGGCCTACGAGCAGTACTTC.

The rearrangement links TRBV27 to TRBJ2-7, with D possibly being TRBD1 (6 bases). The CDR3 is 13 residues long. Germline V gives CDR1 MNHEY, CDR2 SMNVEV (reference sequence). V gave up 0 bases and J gave up 3 bases, with 6 bases separating them. As DNA, the CDR3 is TGTGCCAGCAGTTTATCACAGGGCTACGAGCAGTACTTC. This sequence encodes CASSLSQGYEQYF.

The chain links TRBV6-5 to TRBJ1-2; D unclear. Deletions cut 4 bases from V and 3 bases from J, with 6 bases between. Germline CDR1 reads MNHEY; CDR2 reads SVGAGI. This CDR3 is built from 12 residues. CDR3 residues: CASSFTDYGYTF. CDR3 coding DNA: TGTGCCAGCAGTTTCACAGACTATGGCTACACCTTC.

The chain combines TRBV19 with TRBJ1-5; the match to TRBD1 covers 7 bases. Germline CDR1 and CDR2: LNHDA and SQIVND (reference sequence). With 7 bases clipped from V and 5 bases from J, the junction kept 8 bases outside the gene matches. This CDR3 contains 14 residues. The CDR3 DNA follows: TGTGCCAGTAAGTTACAGGGGTCCGATCAGCCCCAGCATTTT. Its translation is CASKLQGSDQPQHF.

As regards this clone: The junction departs from the called germline gene at one end, perhaps through a read error. The rearrangement links TRBV6-4 to TRBJ2-6; D is perhaps TRBD1 (5 bases). This CDR3 spans 17 amino acids. Germline CDR1 is MRHNA and CDR2 is SNTAGT. CDR3: CASSAPASSTGANGLTF. CDR3 DNA sequence: TGTGCCAGCAGCGCCCCGGCCTCCTCCACTGGGGCCAACGGCCTGACTTTC.

About this clone itself: Compared with germline, one end of the junction differs, possibly owing to a read error. The rearrangement joins TRBV7-9 to TRBJ2-3; no definite D call. Germline V gene lookup returns CDR1 SEHNR and CDR2 FQNEAQ (reference sequence). The CDR3 has 15 amino acids. CDR3 protein: CSSSFSVVPTDTQYF. DNA for the CDR3: TGTTCCAGCAGCTTCTCGGTCGTCCCCACAGATACGCAGTATTTT.

The genes are TRBV5-1 and TRBJ2-1, with TRBD1 as a possible D gene (7 bases). Per germline, CDR1 SGHRS and CDR2 YFSETQ. The V gene lost 4 bases and the J gene lost 8 bases, with 19 bases spanning the gap. The CDR3 is 15 residues long. The CDR3 protein is CASSRRGQPSDEQFF. As DNA, the CDR3 is TGCGCCAGCAGCAGGAGGGGACAGCCAAGCGATGAGCAGTTCTTC.

This clone has a handful of counts. This rearrangement joins TRBV11-2 to TRBJ2-2, with D possibly TRBD1 on 6 matching bases. V was clipped by 3 bases and J by 6 bases, with 8 bases between them. In germline, CDR1 is SGHAT, CDR2 FQNNGV. The CDR3 spans 13 residues. Written as DNA, the CDR3 is TGTGCCAGCAGCTTTACAGGGCCCGGGGAGCTGTTTTTT. It translates to CASSFTGPGELFF.

V usage is TRBV7-9 and J usage is TRBJ2-1; 8 bases match TRBD2. The CDR3 runs 16 residues. Trimming took 2 bases from V and 3 from J; bases not matched to a gene: 6. Germline-derived CDR1 and CDR2 are SEHNR and FQNEAQ (reference sequence). The CDR3: CASSLTLAGFYNEQFF. CDR3 coding DNA: TGTGCCAGCAGCTTAACCCTAGCGGGCTTCTACAATGAGCAGTTCTTC.

The chain employs TRBV12-5 and TRBJ1-2; a weak D match, TRBD1 (5 bases). Germline CDR1 LGHNT, CDR2 FRNRAP. V lost 1 base to trimming and J lost 8 bases, with 20 bases between them. This CDR3 spans 16 amino acids. The CDR3 coding sequence is TGTGCTAGTGGTTTGGCGACCGGGACTCAACGAGGAGGCTACACCTTC. Translation gives CASGLATGTQRGGYTF.

This chain connects TRBV6-6 to TRBJ2-1; weak D call: TRBD1 (6 bases). The CDR3 runs 15 residues. Germline V lookup: CDR1 MNHNY, CDR2 SVGAGI (reference sequence). V shed 4 bases and J shed 6 bases, with 16 bases lying between them. CDR3 residues: CASSFSGTISNEQFF. The DNA of the CDR3 is TGTGCCAGCAGTTTTTCCGGGACAATAAGCAATGAGCAGTTCTTC.

The genes are TRBV4-2 and TRBJ2-6; the D gene is possibly TRBD2 (5 bases). The CDR3 extends over 16 amino acids. Germline V gives CDR1 LGHNA, CDR2 YNFKEQ. V lost 1 base to trimming and J lost 0 bases, with 7 bases between them. This CDR3 is CASSQGGYSGANVLTF. CDR3 nucleotide sequence: TGTGCCAGCAGCCAAGGAGGGTACTCTGGGGCCAACGTCCTGACTTTC.

The chain couples TRBV7-8 to TRBJ2-6; no clear D gene. CDR3 size: 16 residues. Trimming pared 4 bases from V and 2 bases from J, leaving 12 bases between. Germline V lookup: CDR1 SGHVS, CDR2 FQNEAQ. The CDR3 region has the DNA TGTGCCAGCAGCTCCGCCTCTGGAGCTGGGGCCAACGTCCTGACTTTC. It yields the protein CASSSASGAGANVLTF.

The sample holds one count of this clone. The chain has TRBV6-4 and TRBJ2-2; TRBD1 matches at 8 bases. This CDR3 contains 16 residues. Trimming removed 6 bases from V and 2 bases from J; junction bases left unmatched: 8. Germline V gives CDR1 MRHNA, CDR2 SNTAGT. CDR3 loop: CASRPRDRKNTGELFF. The CDR3, as DNA: TGTGCCAGCAGGCCCCGGGACAGGAAAAACACCGGGGAGCTGTTTTTT.

The genes are TRBV19 and TRBJ1-2, with D tentatively TRBD1 (5 bases). V was cut by 3 bases and J by 2 bases, with 10 bases left in between. Germline V gene lookup returns CDR1 LNHDA and CDR2 SQIVND (reference sequence). The CDR3 covers 14 residues. The CDR3 region is CASSILGANYGYTF. Here the CDR3 DNA reads TGTGCCAGTAGTATTTTAGGGGCCAACTATGGCTACACCTTC.

The V gene is TRBV7-2, the J gene TRBJ2-7; 11 bases fit TRBD2. Germline V CDR1 and CDR2: SGHTA, FQGNSA. The CDR3 sequence is 13 residues long. V dropped 6 bases and J dropped 6; count of bases not matched to a gene: 4. CDR3 nucleotides: TGTGCCAGCAGACCCGGGACTAGCGGCGAGCAGTACTTC. As protein: CASRPGTSGEQYF.

In this sample, this clone turned up once. The chain has TRBV7-6 and TRBJ1-1, with D maybe TRBD1 (5 bases). V dropped 4 bases and J dropped 0 bases, with 18 bases sitting between them. The germline V gene has CDR1 SGHVS and CDR2 FNYEAQ. CDR3 length: 17 residues. CDR3 nucleotides: TGTGCCAGCAGCTCCCTCACAGGTCGATTCATGAACACTGAAGCTTTCTTT. Its translation: CASSSLTGRFMNTEAFF.

This rearrangement joins TRBV6-5 to TRBJ1-5; D unclear. The V end was cut by 5 bases, the J end by 4 bases, with 3 bases between. There are 11 residues in the CDR3. CDR1 and CDR2 (germline): MNHEY, SVGAGI. This CDR3 is CASSENQPQHF. The CDR3 nucleotides read TGTGCCAGCAGTGAGAATCAGCCCCAGCATTTT.